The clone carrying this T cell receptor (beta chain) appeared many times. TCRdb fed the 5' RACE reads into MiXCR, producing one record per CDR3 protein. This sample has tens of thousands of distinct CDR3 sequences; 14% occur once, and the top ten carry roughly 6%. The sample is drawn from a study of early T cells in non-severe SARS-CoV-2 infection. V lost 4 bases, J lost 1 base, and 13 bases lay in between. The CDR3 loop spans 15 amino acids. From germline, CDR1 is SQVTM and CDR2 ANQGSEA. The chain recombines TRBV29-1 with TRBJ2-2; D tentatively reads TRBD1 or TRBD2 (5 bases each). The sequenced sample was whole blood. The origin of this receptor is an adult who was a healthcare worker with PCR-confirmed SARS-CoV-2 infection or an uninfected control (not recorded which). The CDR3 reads CSVGSGAGNTGELFF. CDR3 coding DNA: TGCAGCGTTGGGAGTGGGGCGGGGAACACCGGGGAGCTGTTTTTT.